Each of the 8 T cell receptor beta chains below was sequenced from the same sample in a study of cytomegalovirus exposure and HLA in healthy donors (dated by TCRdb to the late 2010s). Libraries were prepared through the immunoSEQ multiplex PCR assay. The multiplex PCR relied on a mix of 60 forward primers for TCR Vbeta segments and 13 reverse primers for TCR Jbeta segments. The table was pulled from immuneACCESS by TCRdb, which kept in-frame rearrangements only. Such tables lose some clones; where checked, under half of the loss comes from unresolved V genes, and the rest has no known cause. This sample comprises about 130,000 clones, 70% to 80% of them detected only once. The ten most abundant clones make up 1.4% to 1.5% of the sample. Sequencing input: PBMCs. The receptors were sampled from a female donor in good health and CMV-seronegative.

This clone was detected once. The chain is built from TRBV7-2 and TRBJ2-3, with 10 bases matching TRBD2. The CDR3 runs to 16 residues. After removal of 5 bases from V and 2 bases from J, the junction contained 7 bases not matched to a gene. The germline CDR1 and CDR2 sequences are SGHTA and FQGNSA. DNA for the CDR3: TGTGCCAGCAGCGCAAGACTAGCGGGCTTCACAGATACGCAGTATTTT. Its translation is CASSARLAGFTDTQYF.

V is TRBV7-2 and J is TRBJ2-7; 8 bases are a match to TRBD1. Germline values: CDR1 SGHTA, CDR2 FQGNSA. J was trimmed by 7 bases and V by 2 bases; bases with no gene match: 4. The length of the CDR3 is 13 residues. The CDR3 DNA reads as TGTGCCAGCAGCTTAAAACAGGGGGATGAGCAGTACTTC. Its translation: CASSLKQGDEQYF.

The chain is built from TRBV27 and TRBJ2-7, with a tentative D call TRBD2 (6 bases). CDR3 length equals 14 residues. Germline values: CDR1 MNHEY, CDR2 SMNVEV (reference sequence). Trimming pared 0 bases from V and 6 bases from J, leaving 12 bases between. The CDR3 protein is CASSLSTGEGEQYF. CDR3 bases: TGTGCCAGCAGTTTATCGACGGGAGAGGGCGAGCAGTACTTC.

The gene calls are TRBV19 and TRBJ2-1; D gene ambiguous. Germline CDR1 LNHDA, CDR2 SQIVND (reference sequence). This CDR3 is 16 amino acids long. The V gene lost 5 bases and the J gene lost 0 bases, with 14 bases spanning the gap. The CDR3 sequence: CASSLRHVGSYNEQFF. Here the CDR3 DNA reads TGTGCCAGTAGTCTGCGACATGTAGGCTCCTACAATGAGCAGTTCTTC.

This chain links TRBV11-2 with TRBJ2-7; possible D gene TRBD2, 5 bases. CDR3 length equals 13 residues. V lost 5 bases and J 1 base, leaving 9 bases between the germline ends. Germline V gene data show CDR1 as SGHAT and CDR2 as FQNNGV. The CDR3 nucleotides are TGTGCCAGCAGCCGGAGCGGTTCCTACGAGCAGTACTTC. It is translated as CASSRSGSYEQYF.

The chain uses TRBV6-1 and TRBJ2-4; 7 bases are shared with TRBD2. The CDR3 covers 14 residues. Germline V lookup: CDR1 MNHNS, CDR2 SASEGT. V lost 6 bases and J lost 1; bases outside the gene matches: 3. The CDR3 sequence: CASRRGDAKNIQYF. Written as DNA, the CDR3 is TGTGCCAGCAGACGGGGGGACGCCAAAAACATTCAGTACTTC.

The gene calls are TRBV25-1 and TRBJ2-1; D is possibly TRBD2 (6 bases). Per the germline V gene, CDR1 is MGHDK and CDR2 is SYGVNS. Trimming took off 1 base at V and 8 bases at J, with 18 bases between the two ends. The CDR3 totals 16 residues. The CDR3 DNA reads TGTGCCAGCAGTGAATTCTCGGGTTGGGACTCCGATGAGCAGTTCTTC. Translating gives CASSEFSGWDSDEQFF.

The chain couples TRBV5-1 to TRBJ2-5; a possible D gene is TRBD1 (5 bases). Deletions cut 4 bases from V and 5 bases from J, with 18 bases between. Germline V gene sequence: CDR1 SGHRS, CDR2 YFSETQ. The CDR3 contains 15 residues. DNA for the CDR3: TGCGCCAGCAGCCTGACCAGGGAAACTCGGGAGACCCAGTACTTC. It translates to CASSLTRETRETQYF.